The 9 T cell receptor beta chains reported below all come from one sample, sequenced in a study of blood T cell repertoires in COVID-19. Clones were sequenced by immunoSEQ multiplex PCR, and TCRdb holds only the in-frame ones, with some missing. The table lists 250,000 to 300,000 clones, around 90% of them singletons. Sequenced material: PBMCs or T cells enriched from blood (not recorded which). These receptors originate from a woman in her thirties who had recovered from COVID-19.

The chain has TRBV11-2 and TRBJ2-7; 8 bases fit TRBD2. With V trimmed by 1 base and J by 1 base, 12 bases remained unmatched. Germline CDR1 reads SGHAT; CDR2 reads FQNNGV. This CDR3 contains 18 residues. CDR3 nucleotides: TGTGCCAGCAGCTTAGTTGGGACGGGGGGGTCCGCGTCCTACGAGCAGTACTTC. Translating gives CASSLVGTGGSASYEQYF.

This clone is a singleton in its sample. The V and J genes are TRBV7-2 and TRBJ1-1; 8 positions match TRBD1. Per germline, CDR1 SGHTA and CDR2 FQGNSA. After removal of 1 base from V and 6 bases from J, the junction contained 7 bases not matched to a gene. The CDR3 is 15 residues long. CDR3: CASSLGPGGASEAFF. CDR3 in DNA: TGTGCCAGCAGCTTAGGTCCAGGGGGCGCTTCTGAAGCTTTCTTT.

This rearrangement joins TRBV5-4 to TRBJ1-5; D is possibly TRBD1 (5 bases). The CDR3 loop spans 14 amino acids. V was clipped by 0 bases and J by 3 bases, with 7 bases between them. Germline assignment: CDR1 SGHNT and CDR2 YYREEE (reference sequence). CDR3 protein: CASSLAGSNQPQHF. CDR3 bases: TGTGCCAGCAGCTTGGCAGGGTCCAATCAGCCCCAGCATTTT.

The chain has TRBV5-1 and TRBJ2-2, with 8 positions matching TRBD1. This CDR3 comprises 17 residues. V lost 5 bases to trimming and J lost 5 bases; unmatched junction nucleotides: 14. The germline V gene encodes CDR1 SGHRS and CDR2 YFSETQ. The CDR3 here is CASSFPPGQVDTGELFF. CDR3 in DNA: TGCGCCAGCAGTTTTCCTCCGGGACAGGTTGATACCGGGGAGCTGTTTTTT.

A few counts support this clone. The chain couples TRBV30 to TRBJ2-1, with 9 nucleotides matching TRBD1. The CDR3 sequence is 14 residues long. From germline, CDR1 is GTSNPN and CDR2 SVGIG (reference sequence). V dropped 3 bases and J dropped 7; count of bases not matched to a gene: 7. CDR3 DNA sequence: TGTGCCTGGAGAAGGACAGGGGCATGGAATGAGCAGTTCTTC. Translating it yields CAWRRTGAWNEQFF.

V usage is TRBV5-4 and J usage is TRBJ2-3, with 8 positions matching TRBD2. J gave up 5 bases and V 7 bases, and 12 bases lay outside the gene matches. This CDR3 has 15 amino acids. CDR1 SGHNT and CDR2 YYREEE come from the germline V gene (reference sequence). CDR3 coding DNA: TGTGCCAGCTCTCCGGTCGGGAGGGCCAAAGATACGCAGTATTTT. Amino acids: CASSPVGRAKDTQYF. The complete variable domain, with remaining parts taken from reference TRBV5-4 and TRBJ2-3, reads ETGVTQSPTHLIKTRGQQVTLRCSSQSGHNTVSWYQQALGQGPQFIFQYYREEENGRGNFPPRFSGLQFPNYSSELNVNALELDDSALYLCASSPVGRAKDTQYFGPGTRLTVL.

This chain joins TRBV3-1 (or the pseudogene TRBV3-2) and TRBJ2-7; 9 nucleotides line up with TRBD2. The CDR3 totals 14 residues. In germline, CDR1 is LGHDT, CDR2 YNNKEL (reference sequence). J was trimmed by 3 bases and V by 4 bases; bases with no gene match: 4. CDR3 sequence (DNA): TGTGCCAGCAGCCCCTTAGCGGGAGTCTACGAGCAGTACTTC. Translating it yields CASSPLAGVYEQYF.

This rearrangement joins TRBV19 to TRBJ2-4; D perhaps matches TRBD1 (6 bases). From germline, CDR1 is LNHDA and CDR2 SQIVND (reference sequence). CDR3 length: 15 amino acids. Between the trimmed V and J ends, which lost 9 bases and 3 bases, there was a span of 18 bases. CDR3 coding DNA: TGTGCCAGCCGGGACACCGAATGGGGCAAAAACATTCAGTACTTC. It yields the protein CASRDTEWGKNIQYF. Full variable domain (remainder filled in from reference TRBV19 and TRBJ2-4): DGGITQSPKYLFRKEGQNVTLSCEQNLNHDAMYWYRQDPGQGLRLIYYSQIVNDFQKGDIAEGYSVSREKKESFPLTVTSAQKNPTAFYLCASRDTEWGKNIQYFGAGTRLSVL.

This clone has a single count. The chain links TRBV27 to TRBJ1-3, with a tentative D call TRBD1 (5 bases). CDR3 length: 16 residues. From germline, CDR1 is MNHEY and CDR2 SMNVEV (reference sequence). Trimming removed 3 bases from V and 0 bases from J, with 12 bases in between. CDR3 sequence: CASSLSRAGSGNTIYF. DNA for the CDR3: TGTGCCAGCAGTTTGTCCAGGGCCGGCTCTGGAAACACCATATATTTT.